The 26 T cell receptor beta chains presented below share a single source sample, sequenced in a study of T cell responses to AZD1222 COVID-19 vaccine (dated by TCRdb to about 2021). Taken with the paper, the label for time point translates to: baseline before first vaccination. To prepare the library, the immunoSEQ multiplex PCR assay was applied. TCRdb took this table from immuneACCESS and kept in-frame rearrangements with V and J called. Such tables lack part of the clones; where checked against another copy, unresolved V genes explain under half of the gap, and the rest is unexplained. The sample table shows approximately 150,000 clones, and more than 90% are seen once. The ten largest make up 1.6% of the sample. The specimen comprised peripheral blood, sampled on day 0 of AZD1222 vaccination. These receptors were collected from an adult in good health.

The chain carries TRBV19 and TRBJ1-6; 8 positions match TRBD1. Looked up from germline, CDR1 is LNHDA and CDR2 is SQIVND (reference sequence). This CDR3 spans 15 amino acids. The junction had 9 bases not matched to a gene; V was cut back by 8 bases and J by 6 bases. The CDR3 reads CASGLGQGFNSPLHF. In DNA, the CDR3 is TGTGCCAGTGGTCTCGGACAGGGCTTTAATTCACCCCTCCACTTT.

V gene TRBV6-5 combines with J gene TRBJ2-7, with 8 bases matching TRBD2. Trimming took 6 bases from V and 3 from J; bases not matched to a gene: 4. The CDR3 is made up of 13 amino acids. Germline lookup yields CDR1 MNHEY and CDR2 SVGAGI. CDR3 sequence: CASRMTSVYEQYF. The CDR3 DNA is TGTGCCAGCAGGATGACTAGCGTCTACGAGCAGTACTTC.

The CDR3 protein is CASSQVPGESNYGYTF. In nucleotides, the CDR3 is TGTGCCAGCAGCCAAGTCCCCGGGGAATCTAACTATGGCTACACCTTC. The chain links TRBV3-1 (or the pseudogene TRBV3-2) to TRBJ1-2; D is unclear. The V and J ends lost 1 base and 0 bases respectively, with 12 bases between them. CDR1 is LGHDT and CDR2 is YNNKEL in the germline V gene (reference sequence). The CDR3 runs to 16 residues.

The V and J genes are TRBV15 and TRBJ2-7, with 7 positions matching TRBD1. The junction had 2 bases not matched to a gene; V was cut back by 2 bases and J by 1 base. This CDR3 has 14 amino acids. Germline values: CDR1 LNHNV, CDR2 YYDKDF (reference sequence). The CDR3 coding sequence is TGTGCCACCAGCAGAACGGGACAGTCCTACGAGCAGTACTTC. Amino acid sequence: CATSRTGQSYEQYF.

This rearrangement joins TRBV5-1 to TRBJ2-2; D possibly corresponds to TRBD2 (6 bases). CDR1 SGHRS and CDR2 YFSETQ come from the germline V gene. CDR3 size: 14 residues. Deletions cut 3 bases from V and 1 base from J, with 7 bases between. The CDR3 reads CASSWGLNTGELFF. The CDR3 nucleotides read TGCGCCAGCAGCTGGGGACTGAACACCGGGGAGCTGTTTTTT.

The sample holds a few counts of this clone. The rearrangement links TRBV4-1 to TRBJ2-5; D gene unclear. The CDR3 spans 16 residues. Between the trimmed V and J ends, which lost 0 bases and 4 bases, there was a span of 15 bases. The germline V gene encodes CDR1 MGHRA and CDR2 YSYEKL. CDR3 in amino acids: CASSQDWSRTGETQYF. CDR3 DNA sequence: TGCGCCAGCAGCCAAGATTGGTCTAGAACCGGAGAGACCCAGTACTTC.

The V call is TRBV6-1, the J call TRBJ1-4; a weak D match, TRBD1 (5 bases). The germline CDR1 and CDR2 sequences are MNHNS and SASEGT. The CDR3 contains 15 residues. The germline V and J ends were trimmed by 1 base and 7 bases, with 13 bases remaining between them. The CDR3: CASSEVGGMGEKLFF. DNA for the CDR3: TGTGCCAGCAGTGAAGTGGGGGGGATGGGTGAAAAACTGTTTTTT.

This clone has just a few counts. The chain is built from TRBV11-2 and TRBJ2-2; D not certain. This CDR3 is 13 amino acids long. Germline V CDR1 and CDR2: SGHAT, FQNNGV. Trimming stripped 5 bases from V and 4 bases from J, with 8 bases between. CDR3 protein: CASSPSGTGELFF. The DNA of the CDR3 is TGTGCCAGCAGCCCTTCGGGCACCGGGGAGCTGTTTTTT.

J is TRBJ1-1 and V is TRBV11-3, with a possible D match to TRBD1 (6 bases). Germline-derived CDR1 and CDR2 are SGHNT and YENEEA. The CDR3 has 15 residues. Trimming cost V 3 bases and J 1 base, with 12 bases left between them. CDR3 in DNA: TGTGCCAGCAGCTTCACCCGGGACAAGAACACTGAAGCTTTCTTT. Its translation is CASSFTRDKNTEAFF.

The chain uses TRBV7-2 and TRBJ1-6, with TRBD1 matching over 10 bases. Germline lookup yields CDR1 SGHTA and CDR2 FQGNSA. V dropped 5 bases and J dropped 7; count of bases not matched to a gene: 8. CDR3 length: 16 amino acids. CDR3 sequence reads: CASSPGQGVVNSPLHF. The CDR3 bases are TGTGCCAGCAGCCCCGGACAGGGGGTGGTGAATTCACCCCTCCACTTT.

The V gene is TRBV10-2, the J gene TRBJ2-7; weak D call: TRBD1 (5 bases). Trimming removed 3 bases from V and 7 bases from J, with 10 bases in between. The CDR3 has 12 residues. Germline V gene lookup returns CDR1 WSHSY and CDR2 SAAADI. The CDR3 here is CASSDQGWEQYF. In DNA form, the CDR3 reads TGCGCCAGCAGTGACCAGGGATGGGAGCAGTACTTC.

This clone was picked up a small number of times. This chain links TRBV7-2 with TRBJ2-7; D not resolved. V shed 3 bases and J shed 1 base, with 16 bases lying between them. The CDR3 runs to 16 residues. Germline loops: CDR1 SGHTA, CDR2 FQGNSA. CDR3 nucleotide sequence: TGTGCCAGCAGCTTGTATGATATGGGCTATTCCTACGAGCAGTACTTC. Amino acids: CASSLYDMGYSYEQYF.

Comments on this clone: Distinct nucleotide sequences in the sample also encode this CDR3. The chain is built from TRBV19 and TRBJ2-3, with 8 bases identical to TRBD2. The V gene end was trimmed by 7 bases and the J gene end by 0 bases; junction bases not matched to a gene: 6. The CDR3 sequence is 15 residues long. CDR1 is LNHDA, CDR2 SQIVND, per germline (reference sequence). CDR3 amino acids: CASTDRGGSTDTQYF. In nucleotides, the CDR3 is TGTGCCAGTACCGACCGGGGGGGTAGCACAGATACGCAGTATTTT. Filled out from reference TRBV19 and TRBJ2-3, the complete variable domain reads DGGITQSPKYLFRKEGQNVTLSCEQNLNHDAMYWYRQDPGQGLRLIYYSQIVNDFQKGDIAEGYSVSREKKESFPLTVTSAQKNPTAFYLCASTDRGGSTDTQYFGPGTRLTVL.

The gene calls are TRBV5-8 and TRBJ1-2; possible D gene TRBD1, 5 bases. The germline V gene has CDR1 SGHTS and CDR2 YDEGEE. The CDR3 totals 14 residues. The V end was cut by 2 bases, the J end by 2 bases, with 10 bases between. CDR3 bases: TGTGCCAGCAGCTTCCGCAGGGTCAACTATGGCTACACCTTC. As protein: CASSFRRVNYGYTF.

The CDR3 nucleotides read TGTGCCACCAGCAGAGATAGGGGCGGCGCTAATGAAAAACTGTTTTTT. It specifies CATSRDRGGANEKLFF. The gene calls are TRBV15 and TRBJ1-4; possibly TRBD1 for D (5 bases). Germline assignment: CDR1 LNHNV and CDR2 YYDKDF (reference sequence). The CDR3 runs 16 residues. V was pared by 0 bases and J by 3 bases, with 11 bases between.

The chain uses TRBV7-8 and TRBJ1-6, with D uncertain. V shed 5 bases and J shed 5 bases, with 7 bases lying between them. CDR3 length equals 13 residues. The germline V gene encodes CDR1 SGHVS and CDR2 FQNEAQ. The CDR3 region is CASSPRHNSPLHF. The CDR3 DNA is TGTGCCAGCAGCCCAAGACATAATTCACCCCTCCACTTT.

The J gene is TRBJ2-7, the V gene TRBV13; 9 nucleotides align to TRBD1. The CDR3 consists of 17 residues. J was trimmed by 5 bases and V by 0 bases; bases with no gene match: 11. Germline CDR1 is PRHDT and CDR2 is FYEKMQ (reference sequence). In DNA, the CDR3 is TGTGCCAGCAGCTTAGGCCAAGGGTGGGACAGGGCCGACGAGCAGTACTTC. Encoded protein: CASSLGQGWDRADEQYF.

The CDR3: CATSDGGMGPQHF. CDR3 nucleotide sequence: TGTGCCACCAGTGACGGGGGGATGGGGCCCCAGCATTTT. The chain has TRBV24-1 and TRBJ1-5, with a possible D match to TRBD1 (5 bases). The germline V and J ends were trimmed by 4 bases and 9 bases, with 12 bases remaining between them. Germline CDR1 and CDR2: KGHDR and SFDVKD. This CDR3 has 13 residues.

The chain combines TRBV7-3 with TRBJ2-1; TRBD2 matches 10 bases. The CDR3 runs 17 residues. With V trimmed by 2 bases and J by 8 bases, 12 bases remained unmatched. CDR1 is SGHTA and CDR2 is FQGTGA in the germline V gene. As DNA, the CDR3 is TGTGCCAGCAGCTTAGAGCCCAGCGGGGGGGCCAGGGATGAGCAGTTCTTC. It codes for CASSLEPSGGARDEQFF.

V is TRBV5-1 and J is TRBJ1-1, with 7 bases fitting TRBD1. CDR1 and CDR2 (germline): SGHRS, YFSETQ. The CDR3 runs to 14 residues. V was pared by 4 bases and J by 0 bases, with 3 bases of the junction left unmatched. CDR3 nucleotide sequence: TGCGCCAGCAGCACCAGGGGGTTGAACACTGAAGCTTTCTTT. Its protein product is CASSTRGLNTEAFF.

In DNA, the CDR3 is TGTGCCAGCAGCGATCAACCGGGCAGACTGCGAACTGAAGCTTTCTTT. Amino acid sequence: CASSDQPGRLRTEAFF. This chain connects TRBV7-2 to TRBJ1-1; D call uncertain. Trimming removed 5 bases at V and 5 bases at J, with 21 bases between. The CDR3 extends over 16 amino acids. The V gene's germline CDR1 is SGHTA and CDR2 FQGNSA.

This chain joins TRBV5-1 and TRBJ2-2, with TRBD1 matching 10 bases. V lost 2 bases to trimming and J lost 2 bases; unmatched junction nucleotides: 6. CDR1 is SGHRS, CDR2 YFSETQ, per germline. The CDR3 runs to 17 residues. The CDR3 sequence is CASSFGRDRGNTGELFF. The CDR3 DNA reads TGCGCCAGCAGCTTCGGCAGGGACAGGGGTAACACCGGGGAGCTGTTTTTT. The variable domain in full, completed from reference TRBV5-1 and TRBJ2-2, reads KAGVTQTPRYLIKTRGQQVTLSCSPISGHRSVSWYQQTPGQGLQFLFEYFSETQRNKGNFPGRFSGRQFSNSRSEMNVSTLELGDSALYLCASSFGRDRGNTGELFFGEGSRLTVL.

The chain employs TRBV18 and TRBJ2-5; D is undetermined. This CDR3 spans 13 amino acids. CDR1 is KGHSH and CDR2 is LQKENI in the germline V gene. The ends were cut back, 4 bases at V and 2 bases at J, with 8 bases in the middle. This CDR3 reads CASSLPVQETQYF. In DNA, the CDR3 is TGTGCCAGCTCACTTCCGGTGCAAGAGACCCAGTACTTC.

The chain links TRBV11-2 to TRBJ1-2; TRBD1 aligns across 12 bases. The CDR3 runs 14 residues. V gave up 4 bases and J gave up 7 bases; unmatched junction bases: 4. Germline V lookup: CDR1 SGHAT, CDR2 FQNNGV. The DNA of the CDR3 is TGTGCCAGCAGCTCAGGGACAGGGGGCGGTGGCTACACCTTC. Amino acids: CASSSGTGGGGYTF. The full variable domain, completed using reference TRBV11-2 and TRBJ1-2, is EAGVAQSPRYKIIEKRQSVAFWCNPISGHATLYWYQQILGQGPKLLIQFQNNGVVDDSQLPKDRFSAERLKGVDSTLKIQPAKLEDSAVYLCASSSGTGGGGYTFGSGTRLTVV.

This sequence joins TRBV7-3 and TRBJ2-5; 9 nucleotides align to TRBD2. V was clipped by 6 bases and J by 5 bases; unmatched bases: 7. CDR1 SGHTA and CDR2 FQGTGA come from the germline V gene. The CDR3 loop spans 14 amino acids. The CDR3 DNA is TGTGCCAGCAGTATTAGCGGGAGAGCGGAGACCCAGTACTTC. It codes for CASSISGRAETQYF.

The chain joins TRBV23-1 to TRBJ1-3; D is unclear. TRBV23-1 is an open reading frame whose function is uncertain. The CDR3 is 16 residues long. V lost 0 bases to trimming and J lost 2 bases, with 11 bases between them. The CDR3 loop is CASSQSNESAGNTIYF. CDR3 DNA: TGCGCCAGCAGTCAATCGAACGAAAGCGCTGGAAACACCATATATTTT.